Sequencing of this T cell receptor beta chain was carried out in a study of T cells in Graves' hyperthyroidism and ophthalmopathy. Trimming removed 6 bases at V and 1 base at J, with 10 bases between. The germline CDR1 and CDR2 sequences are ENHRY and SYGVKD. This CDR3 has 13 amino acids. Amplified TCR beta CDR3 regions derived from RNA transcripts. HTBI primers drove first-round RT-PCR of the TCR CDR3. TCRdb redid the calling of the multiplex PCR reads with MiXCR, one entry per CDR3 protein. The sample includes about 420,000 distinct CDR3 sequences, roughly an eighth of them seen just once. The origin of this receptor is a woman aged 18-29 years with Graves' hyperthyroidism. Sequencing was carried out using blood. J is TRBJ2-7 and V is TRBV10-3, with D perhaps TRBD1 (6 bases). CDR3 region: CAIRPDRSYEQYF. The CDR3 region has the DNA TGTGCCATCAGACCGGACAGATCCTACGAGCAGTACTTC.